This T cell receptor beta chain was sequenced in a study of T cell changes during pregnancy in multiple sclerosis (dated by TCRdb to between 2017 and 2020). About the study as a whole: Changes in the T cell repertoire over the course of pregnancy were examined in this study in women with multiple sclerosis.

This clone was recorded only once. Its target antigen remains unknown. Base qualities are missing; no much larger clone stands one base away. Library preparation employed the immunoSEQ multiplex PCR assay. In TCRdb, the immuneACCESS table is reduced to in-frame sequences with V and J assigned. These tables do not hold every clone; where another copy was compared, an unresolved V gene accounts for under half, and the others remain unexplained. The sample yields approximately 40,000 clones; 92% were counted once. The ten largest clonotypes hold roughly 5% of the sample. V lost 7 bases and J lost 10 bases; the stretch between them is 16 bases long. Taken from the germline V gene, the CDR1 and CDR2 loops are SQVTM and ANQGSEA. The CDR3 holds 11 amino acids from the cysteine to the phenylalanine. Solely the CDR3 DNA is kept, with 33 bases framed from the first base.

Here the chain combines TRBV29-1 and TRBJ1-2; possibly the D gene is TRBD1, per 5 matching bases. This sample comprised CD8+ T cells from peripheral blood mononuclear cells, obtained in the third trimester of pregnancy. This TCR derives from a female donor with multiple sclerosis, enrolled in a pregnancy study. The DNA is as follows: TGCAGCGGATGGGACGGACTAGACTACACCTTC. The encoded protein is CSGWDGLDYTF.